This T cell receptor (beta chain) was profiled in a study of T cells after yellow fever vaccination. Regarding the study as a whole: Boosting was followed by the reappearance of most primary-vaccination clones (just under 97% CD4, about 90% CD8). Researchers cautioned that FACS-sorted repertoires could harbor abundant clonotypes contaminating from the bulk population.

V trimming: 3 bases; J trimming: 11 bases; junction bases outside the gene matches: 17. CDR3 length equals 16 residues. CDR1 and CDR2 from the germline V gene are DFQATT and SNEGSKA (reference sequence). In TCRdb, the 5' RACE reads were re-called with MiXCR into one record per CDR3 protein. Altogether approximately 150,000 distinct CDR3 sequences are present, approximately 7.7% being singletons, with the ten largest covering roughly 0.73%. The table lists this clonotype with a few counts. The antigen is unknown. This sample comprised CD4+ T cells sorted from PBMCs, obtained 5 days after the yellow fever booster vaccination. This chain uses TRBV20-1 with TRBJ1-5; 9 nucleotides match TRBD1. The source of this sequence is a man between 25 and 39 years old who received the YFV17D yellow fever vaccine. The CDR3 here is CSASFGSGQGNNAQHF. The CDR3 region has the DNA TGCAGTGCTAGTTTCGGTTCGGGACAGGGTAATAATGCCCAGCATTTT.